Reported below is one T cell receptor (beta chain). This entry belongs to a study of blood T cell repertoires in COVID-19. Study information: Researchers got acute and convalescent COVID-19 samples from the United States, Italy and Spain. Nucleic acid was either cDNA or gDNA, and it came from T cells, B-cell-depleted T cells, or PBMCs.

Assay: immunoSEQ multiplex PCR; the TCRdb copy retains only in-frame clones and omits some. The data show roughly 380,000 clones, with 85% to 90% seen just once and 0.85% to 1.3% held by the top ten. The CDR3 loop spans 14 amino acids. The ends lost 5 bases at V and 5 bases at J; junction bases unmatched: 7. Germline loops: CDR1 MNHEY, CDR2 SVGAGI. The rearrangement joins TRBV6-5 to TRBJ2-7; TRBD1 agrees at 9 bases. The sample was PBMCs or T cells enriched from blood (not recorded which). This receptor was identified in a woman in her thirties who had been exposed to COVID-19. CDR3: CASSMGQGWDEQYF. In nucleotides, the CDR3 is TGTGCCAGCAGTATGGGACAGGGATGGGACGAGCAGTACTTC.